Included here is one T cell receptor (beta chain) sequence, with context. What it binds is unknown. This specimen comes from a study of B cell selection in AIRE deficiency. Study outcomes and limitations: In TCRBV usage, CDR3 length and diversity, patient Tconv and Treg cells matched healthy donors. Patient Tconv cells held roughly 31% of Treg sequences shared by healthy donors. Healthy donors alone shared 31.6% of 3,500 to 4,500 Treg sequences; patients alone about 9.1%. Shared Treg sequences had shorter CDR3s, biased toward rearrangements with few non-templated insertions.

Clones were read by immunoSEQ multiplex PCR, and TCRdb kept only the in-frame ones, dropping some. The data show 12,000 to 15,000 clones, just over 90% seen once. The CDR3 spans 16 residues. The V end lost 3 bases, the J end lost 4 bases, and 16 bases lay between the germline ends. Germline V gene lookup returns CDR1 SGDLS and CDR2 YYNGEE. Sorted regulatory T cells were CD4-positive, CD25-high and CD127-low or negative. Sequenced: Tregs sorted from PBMCs. This TCR came from a human donor with AIRE deficiency. The chain joins TRBV9 to TRBJ2-2; no clear D gene. The CDR3: CASSAELIGVTGELFF. CDR3 DNA: TGTGCCAGCAGCGCGGAGCTTATAGGTGTCACCGGGGAGCTGTTTTTT.